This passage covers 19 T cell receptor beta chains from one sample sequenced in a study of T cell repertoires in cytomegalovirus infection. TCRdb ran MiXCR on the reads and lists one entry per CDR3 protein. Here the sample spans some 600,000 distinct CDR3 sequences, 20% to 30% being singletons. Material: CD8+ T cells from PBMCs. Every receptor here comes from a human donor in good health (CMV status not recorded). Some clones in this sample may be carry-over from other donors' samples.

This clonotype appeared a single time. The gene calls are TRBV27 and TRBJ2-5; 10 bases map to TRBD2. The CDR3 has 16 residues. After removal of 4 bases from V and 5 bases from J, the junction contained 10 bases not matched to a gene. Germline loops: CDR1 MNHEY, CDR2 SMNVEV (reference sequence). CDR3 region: CASSSITSGAIETQYF. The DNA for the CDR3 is TGTGCCAGCAGTTCTATTACTAGCGGGGCAATTGAGACCCAGTACTTC.

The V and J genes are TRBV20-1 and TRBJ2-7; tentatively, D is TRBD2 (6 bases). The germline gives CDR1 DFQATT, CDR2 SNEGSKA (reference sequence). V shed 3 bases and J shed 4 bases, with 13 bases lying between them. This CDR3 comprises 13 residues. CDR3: CSARRGAGYEQYV. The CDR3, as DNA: TGCAGTGCTAGGCGCGGGGCGGGTTACGAGCAGTACGTC.

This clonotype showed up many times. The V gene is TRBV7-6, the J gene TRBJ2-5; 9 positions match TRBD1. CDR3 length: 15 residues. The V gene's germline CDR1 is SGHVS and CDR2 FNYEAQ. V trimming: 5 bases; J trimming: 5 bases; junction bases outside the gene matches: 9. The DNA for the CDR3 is TGTGCCAGCAGCATCGGACAGGGGCTCTGGGAGACCCAGTACTTC. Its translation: CASSIGQGLWETQYF.

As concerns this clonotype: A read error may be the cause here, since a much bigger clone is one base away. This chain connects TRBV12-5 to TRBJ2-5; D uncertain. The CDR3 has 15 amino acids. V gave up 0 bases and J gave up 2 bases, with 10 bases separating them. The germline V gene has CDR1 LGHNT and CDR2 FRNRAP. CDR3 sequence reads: CASGLVQDSQETQYF. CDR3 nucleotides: TGTGCTAGTGGTTTGGTACAAGACTCGCAAGAGACCCAGTACTTC.

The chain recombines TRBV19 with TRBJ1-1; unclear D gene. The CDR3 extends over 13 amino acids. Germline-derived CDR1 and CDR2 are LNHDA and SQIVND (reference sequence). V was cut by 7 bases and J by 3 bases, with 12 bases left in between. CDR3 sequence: CASKLAGDTEAFF. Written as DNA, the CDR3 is TGTGCCAGTAAACTGGCCGGCGACACTGAAGCTTTCTTT.

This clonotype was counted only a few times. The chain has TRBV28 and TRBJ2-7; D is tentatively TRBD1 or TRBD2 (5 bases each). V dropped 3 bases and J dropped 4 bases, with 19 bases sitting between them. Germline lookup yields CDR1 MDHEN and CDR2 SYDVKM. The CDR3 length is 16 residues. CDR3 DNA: TGTGCCAGCAGTTTCGAGGGATCTTTGGGGCCTTACGAGCAGTACGTC. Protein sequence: CASSFEGSLGPYEQYV.

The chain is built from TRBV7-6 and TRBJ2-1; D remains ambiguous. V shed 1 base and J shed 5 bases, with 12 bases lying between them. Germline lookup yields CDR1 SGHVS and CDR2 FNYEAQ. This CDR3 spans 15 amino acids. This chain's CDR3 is CASSLVSPTHNEQFF. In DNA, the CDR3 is TGTGCCAGCAGCTTAGTTTCTCCTACGCACAATGAGCAGTTCTTC.

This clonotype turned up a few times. CDR3: CASSQEAHRAPNEKLFF. The CDR3 DNA reads as TGCGCCAGCAGCCAAGAGGCCCACAGGGCGCCTAATGAAAAACTGTTTTTT. V is TRBV4-3 and J is TRBJ1-4; a possible D gene is TRBD1 (6 bases). V lost 0 bases and J lost 3, with 14 bases in between. CDR1 LGHNA and CDR2 YSLEER come from the germline V gene. CDR3 length equals 17 residues.

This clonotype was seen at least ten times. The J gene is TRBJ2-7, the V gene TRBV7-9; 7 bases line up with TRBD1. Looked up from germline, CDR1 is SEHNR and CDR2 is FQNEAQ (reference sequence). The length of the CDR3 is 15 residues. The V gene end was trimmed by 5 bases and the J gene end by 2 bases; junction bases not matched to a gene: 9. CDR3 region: CASSPPRTGPYEQYF. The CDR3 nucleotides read TGTGCCAGCAGCCCCCCCCGGACAGGACCCTACGAGCAGTACTTC. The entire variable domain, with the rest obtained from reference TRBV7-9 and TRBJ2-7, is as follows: DTGVSQNPRHKITKRGQNVTFRCDPISEHNRLYWYRQTLGQGPEFLTYFQNEAQLEKSRLLSDRFSAERPKGSFSTLEIQRTEQGDSAMYLCASSPPRTGPYEQYFGPGTRLTVT.

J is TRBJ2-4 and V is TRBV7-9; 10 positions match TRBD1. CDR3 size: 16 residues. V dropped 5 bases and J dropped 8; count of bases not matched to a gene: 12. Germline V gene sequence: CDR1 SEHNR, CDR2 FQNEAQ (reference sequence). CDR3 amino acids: CASSGRDRGNGDIQYF. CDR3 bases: TGTGCCAGCAGCGGGAGGGACAGGGGCAACGGGGACATTCAGTACTTC.

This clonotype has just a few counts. CDR3 bases: TGCAGCGTTGAAGATATAGGGAGGGACTATGGCTACACCTTC. Amino acids: CSVEDIGRDYGYTF. The chain recombines TRBV29-1 with TRBJ1-2; the D is unclear. The CDR3 is 14 amino acids. Trimming removed 0 bases from V and 3 bases from J, with 11 bases in between. From germline, CDR1 is SQVTM and CDR2 ANQGSEA.

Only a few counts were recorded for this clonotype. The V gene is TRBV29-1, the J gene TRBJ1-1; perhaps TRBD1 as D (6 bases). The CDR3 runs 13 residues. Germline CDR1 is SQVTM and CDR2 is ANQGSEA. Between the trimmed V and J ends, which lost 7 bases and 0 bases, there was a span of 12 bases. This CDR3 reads CSATGKMNTEAFF. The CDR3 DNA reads TGCAGCGCTACAGGGAAAATGAACACTGAAGCTTTCTTT.

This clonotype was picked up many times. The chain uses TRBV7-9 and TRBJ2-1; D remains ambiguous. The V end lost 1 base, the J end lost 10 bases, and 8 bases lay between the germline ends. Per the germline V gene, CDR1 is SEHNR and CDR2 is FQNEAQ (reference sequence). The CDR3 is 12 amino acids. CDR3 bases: TGTGCCAGCAGCTTAGAGCGCGAAGAGCAGTTCTTC. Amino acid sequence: CASSLEREEQFF. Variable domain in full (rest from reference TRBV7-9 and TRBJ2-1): DTGVSQNPRHKITKRGQNVTFRCDPISEHNRLYWYRQTLGQGPEFLTYFQNEAQLEKSRLLSDRFSAERPKGSFSTLEIQRTEQGDSAMYLCASSLEREEQFFGPGTRLTVL.

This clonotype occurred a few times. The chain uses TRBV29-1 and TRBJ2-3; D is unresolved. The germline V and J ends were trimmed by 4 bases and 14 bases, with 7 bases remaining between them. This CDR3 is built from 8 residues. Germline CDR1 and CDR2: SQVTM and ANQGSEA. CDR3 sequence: CSVAPRYF. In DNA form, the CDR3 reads TGCAGCGTTGCCCCCCGGTATTTT.

CDR3 sequence: CSVEDQGQGRREQYF. CDR3 DNA sequence: TGCAGCGTTGAAGACCAAGGACAGGGGAGGCGCGAGCAGTACTTC. The chain is built from TRBV29-1 and TRBJ2-7; TRBD1 matches at 9 bases. The CDR3 runs 15 residues. The V segment lost 0 bases and the J segment 6 bases; nucleotides outside the gene matches: 9. Germline loops: CDR1 SQVTM, CDR2 ANQGSEA.

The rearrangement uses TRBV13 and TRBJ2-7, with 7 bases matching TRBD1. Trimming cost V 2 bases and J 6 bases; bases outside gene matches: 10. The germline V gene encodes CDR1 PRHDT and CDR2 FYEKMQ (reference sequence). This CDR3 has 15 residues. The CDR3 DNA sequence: TGTGCCAGCAGCTTATATAACAGGGGTAGGGGCGAGCAGTACTTC. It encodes CASSLYNRGRGEQYF.

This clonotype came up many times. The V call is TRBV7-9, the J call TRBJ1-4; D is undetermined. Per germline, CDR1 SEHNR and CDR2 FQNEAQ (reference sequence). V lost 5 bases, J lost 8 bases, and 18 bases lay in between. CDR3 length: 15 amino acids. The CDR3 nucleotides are TGTGCCAGCAGCACCCACGGGGAAGTCGCAGAAAAACTGTTTTTT. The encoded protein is CASSTHGEVAEKLFF.

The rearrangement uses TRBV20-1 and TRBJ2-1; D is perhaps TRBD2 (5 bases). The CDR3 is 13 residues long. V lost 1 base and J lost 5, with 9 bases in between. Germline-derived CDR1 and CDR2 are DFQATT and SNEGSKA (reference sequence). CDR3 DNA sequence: TGCAGTGCTAGAGGAGCGGTGGACAATGAGCAGTTCTTC. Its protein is CSARGAVDNEQFF.

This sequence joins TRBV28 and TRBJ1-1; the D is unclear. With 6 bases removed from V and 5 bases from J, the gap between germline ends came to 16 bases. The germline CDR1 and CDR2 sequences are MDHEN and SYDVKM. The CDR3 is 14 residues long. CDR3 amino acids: CASSHPWQRTEAFF. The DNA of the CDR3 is TGTGCCAGCAGCCATCCCTGGCAAAGGACTGAAGCTTTCTTT. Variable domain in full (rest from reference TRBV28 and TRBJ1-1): DVKVTQSSRYLVKRTGEKVFLECVQDMDHENMFWYRQDPGLGLRLIYFSYDVKMKEKGDIPEGYSVSREKKERFSLILESASTNQTSMYLCASSHPWQRTEAFFGQGTRLTVV.